This T cell receptor (beta chain) was profiled in a study of T cell repertoires in cytomegalovirus infection (dated by TCRdb to about 2019). Looking at the study overall: Recently identified HLA-C-restricted CMV epitopes, whose presentation resists viral immunomodulation, were targeted by peptide stimulations together with well-studied HLA-B-restricted epitopes. Donor HLA type was relevant to the analysis, because carriage of CMV infection together with the matching HLA type was indicated by public TCR beta signatures. Paper-wide results and their limitations: In both this cohort and an independent roughly 350-donor cohort, the cumulative frequency of public TCR beta family members distinguished carriers of CMV infection plus the relevant HLA type. In the ex vivo response, HLA-C-restricted CMV-specific TCR beta clonotypes were dominant, and in two of eight donors the single most frequent clonotype came from this HLA-C-restricted group.

CDR1 and CDR2, per the germline V gene (reference sequence), are MNHEY and SMNVEV. The cysteine opens and the phenylalanine closes a CDR3 of 12 amino acids. Only the CDR3 part of the read is kept: 36 bases, read in frame from the first base. A word on this clonotype: Its binding antigen is unknown. The junction differs from germline at one of its ends, possibly a read error.

Sequenced on an Illumina HiSeq 1500. The public reads were reanalyzed by TCRdb: fastp trimming at Q25, MiXCR alignment, in-frame beta chains only. Each CDR3 protein gets just one entry, which takes the most common genes and DNA from the rows behind it. Within this sample are roughly 990,000 distinct CDR3 sequences, with less than 40% of them counted one time only. The ten largest clones take up more than 12% of the sample. What this sample's treatment or condition label stands for: in vitro stimulation with specific CMV peptide epitopes to enrich CMV-specific T cells. The source of this sequence is a human donor in good health (CMV status not recorded). Some clones in this sample may be carry-over from other donors' samples. This material consisted of cultured CD8+ T cells from PBMCs, taken from culture after CMV antigen stimulation. This sequence uses TRBV27 and TRBJ1-6, and perhaps TRBD1 as D gene, on 5 matching bases. In nucleotides, the sequence is TGTGTCAGCACCAGGGTAGGGTCACCCCTCCACTTT. It translates to CVSTRVGSPLHF.